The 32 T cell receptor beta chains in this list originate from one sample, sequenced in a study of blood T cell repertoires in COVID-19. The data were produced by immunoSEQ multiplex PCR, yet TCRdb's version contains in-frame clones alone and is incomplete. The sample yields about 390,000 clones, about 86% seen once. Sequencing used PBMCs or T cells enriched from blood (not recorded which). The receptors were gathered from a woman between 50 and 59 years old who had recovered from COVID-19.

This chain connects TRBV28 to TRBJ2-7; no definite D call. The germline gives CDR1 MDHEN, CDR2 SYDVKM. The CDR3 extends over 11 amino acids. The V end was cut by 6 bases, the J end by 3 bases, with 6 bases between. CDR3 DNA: TGTGCCAGCAGCACTTACTACGAGCAGTACTTC. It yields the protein CASSTYYEQYF.

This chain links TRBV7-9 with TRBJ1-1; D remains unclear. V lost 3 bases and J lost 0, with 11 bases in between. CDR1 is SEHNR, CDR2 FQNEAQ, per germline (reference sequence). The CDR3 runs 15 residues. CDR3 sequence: CASSFPLAMNTEAFF. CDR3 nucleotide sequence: TGTGCCAGCAGCTTTCCGTTAGCCATGAACACTGAAGCTTTCTTT. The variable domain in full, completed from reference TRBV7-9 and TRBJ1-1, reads DTGVSQNPRHKITKRGQNVTFRCDPISEHNRLYWYRQTLGQGPEFLTYFQNEAQLEKSRLLSDRFSAERPKGSFSTLEIQRTEQGDSAMYLCASSFPLAMNTEAFFGQGTRLTVV.

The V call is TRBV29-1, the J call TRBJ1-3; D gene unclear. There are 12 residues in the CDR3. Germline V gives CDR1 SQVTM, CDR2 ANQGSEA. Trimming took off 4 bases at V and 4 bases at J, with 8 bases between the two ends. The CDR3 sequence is CSVAVLGNTIYF. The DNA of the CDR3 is TGCAGCGTTGCCGTCCTCGGAAACACCATATATTTT.

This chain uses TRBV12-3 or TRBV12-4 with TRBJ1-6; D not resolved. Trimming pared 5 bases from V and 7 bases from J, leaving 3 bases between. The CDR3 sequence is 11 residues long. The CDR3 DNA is TGTGCCAGCAGTCTCAATTCACCCCTCCACTTT. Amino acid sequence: CASSLNSPLHF.

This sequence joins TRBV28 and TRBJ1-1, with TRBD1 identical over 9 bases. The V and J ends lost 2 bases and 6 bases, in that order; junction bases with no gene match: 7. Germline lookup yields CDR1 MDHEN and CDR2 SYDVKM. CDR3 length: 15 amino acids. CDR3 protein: CASSLDPRDRAEAFF. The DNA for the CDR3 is TGTGCCAGCAGTTTAGACCCTCGGGACAGGGCTGAAGCTTTCTTT. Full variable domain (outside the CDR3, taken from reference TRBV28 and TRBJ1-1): DVKVTQSSRYLVKRTGEKVFLECVQDMDHENMFWYRQDPGLGLRLIYFSYDVKMKEKGDIPEGYSVSREKKERFSLILESASTNQTSMYLCASSLDPRDRAEAFFGQGTRLTVV.

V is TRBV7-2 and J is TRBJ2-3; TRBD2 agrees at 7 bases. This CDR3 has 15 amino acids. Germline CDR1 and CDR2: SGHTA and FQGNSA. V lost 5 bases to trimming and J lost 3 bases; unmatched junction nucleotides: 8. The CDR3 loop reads CASSPGGLGTDTQYF. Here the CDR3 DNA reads TGTGCCAGCAGCCCGGGGGGTTTAGGGACAGATACGCAGTATTTT.

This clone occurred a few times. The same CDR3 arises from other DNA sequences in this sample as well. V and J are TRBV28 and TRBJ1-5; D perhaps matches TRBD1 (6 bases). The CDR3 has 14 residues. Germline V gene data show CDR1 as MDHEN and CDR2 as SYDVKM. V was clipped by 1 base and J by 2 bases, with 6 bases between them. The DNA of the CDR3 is TGTGCCAGCAGTTTATCAGGGGGCAATCAGCCCCAGCATTTT. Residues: CASSLSGGNQPQHF.

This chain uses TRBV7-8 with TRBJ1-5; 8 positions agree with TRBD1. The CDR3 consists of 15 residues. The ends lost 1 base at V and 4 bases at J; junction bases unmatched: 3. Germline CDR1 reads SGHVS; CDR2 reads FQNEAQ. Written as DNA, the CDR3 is TGTGCCAGCAGCTTAGGGACAGGGCTAAATCAGCCCCAGCATTTT. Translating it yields CASSLGTGLNQPQHF.

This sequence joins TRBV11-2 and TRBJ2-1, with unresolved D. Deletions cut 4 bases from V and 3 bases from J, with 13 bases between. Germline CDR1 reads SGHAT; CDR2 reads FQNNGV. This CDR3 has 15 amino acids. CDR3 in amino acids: CASSSPRGRYNEQFF. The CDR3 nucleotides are TGTGCCAGCAGCTCACCACGCGGTCGCTACAATGAGCAGTTCTTC.

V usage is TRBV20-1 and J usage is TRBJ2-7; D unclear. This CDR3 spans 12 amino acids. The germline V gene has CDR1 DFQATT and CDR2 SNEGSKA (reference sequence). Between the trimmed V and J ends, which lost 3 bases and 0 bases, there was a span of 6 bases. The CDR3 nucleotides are TGCAGTGCTAGTGGGCACTCCTACGAGCAGTACTTC. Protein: CSASGHSYEQYF.

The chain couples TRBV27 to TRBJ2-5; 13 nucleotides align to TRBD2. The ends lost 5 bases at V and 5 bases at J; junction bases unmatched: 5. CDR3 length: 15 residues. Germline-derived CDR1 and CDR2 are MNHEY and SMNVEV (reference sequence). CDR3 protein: CASSPGLAGTETQYF. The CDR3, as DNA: TGTGCCAGCAGTCCGGGACTAGCGGGGACTGAGACCCAGTACTTC.

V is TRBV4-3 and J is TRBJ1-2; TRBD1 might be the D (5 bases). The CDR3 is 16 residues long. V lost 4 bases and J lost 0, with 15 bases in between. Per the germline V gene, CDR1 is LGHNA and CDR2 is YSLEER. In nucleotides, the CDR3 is TGCGCCAGCAGCCCTGCAAGAGGGACTACTAACTATGGCTACACCTTC. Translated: CASSPARGTTNYGYTF.

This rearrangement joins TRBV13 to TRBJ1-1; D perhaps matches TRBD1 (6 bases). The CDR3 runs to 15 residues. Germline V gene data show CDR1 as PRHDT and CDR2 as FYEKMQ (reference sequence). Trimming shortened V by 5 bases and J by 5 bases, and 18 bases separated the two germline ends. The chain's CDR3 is CASSPTSGGQTEAFF. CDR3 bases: TGTGCCAGCAGCCCGACCTCCGGGGGGCAAACTGAAGCTTTCTTT. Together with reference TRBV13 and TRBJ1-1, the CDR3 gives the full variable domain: AAGVIQSPRHLIKEKRETATLKCYPIPRHDTVYWYQQGPGQDPQFLISFYEKMQSDKGSIPDRFSAQQFSDYHSELNMSSLELGDSALYFCASSPTSGGQTEAFFGQGTRLTVV.

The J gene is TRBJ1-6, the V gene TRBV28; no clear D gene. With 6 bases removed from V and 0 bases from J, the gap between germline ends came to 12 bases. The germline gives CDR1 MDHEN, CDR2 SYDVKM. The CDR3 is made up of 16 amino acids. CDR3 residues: CASRTDSNSYNSPLHF. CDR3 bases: TGTGCCAGCAGGACGGACTCCAACTCCTATAATTCACCCCTCCACTTT.

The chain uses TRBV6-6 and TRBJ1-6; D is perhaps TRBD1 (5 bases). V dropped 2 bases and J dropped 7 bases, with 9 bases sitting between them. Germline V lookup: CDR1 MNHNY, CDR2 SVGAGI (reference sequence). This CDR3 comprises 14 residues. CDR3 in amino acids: CASSYLQENSPLHF. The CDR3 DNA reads TGTGCCAGCAGTTACCTACAGGAAAATTCACCCCTCCACTTT.

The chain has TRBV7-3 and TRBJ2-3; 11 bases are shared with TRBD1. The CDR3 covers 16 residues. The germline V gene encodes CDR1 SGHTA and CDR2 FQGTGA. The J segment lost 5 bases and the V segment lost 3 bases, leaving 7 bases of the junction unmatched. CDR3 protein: CASSFRTGGSGDTQYF. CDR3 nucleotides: TGTGCCAGCAGCTTCCGGACAGGGGGCTCAGGAGATACGCAGTATTTT.

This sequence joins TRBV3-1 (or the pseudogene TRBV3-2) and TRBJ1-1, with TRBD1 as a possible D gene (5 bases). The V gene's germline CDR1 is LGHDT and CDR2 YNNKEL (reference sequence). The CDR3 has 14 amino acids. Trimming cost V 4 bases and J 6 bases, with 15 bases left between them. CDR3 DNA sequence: TGTGCCAGCAGCCCGGGGGGTTTAGTGTCTGAAGCTTTCTTT. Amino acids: CASSPGGLVSEAFF.

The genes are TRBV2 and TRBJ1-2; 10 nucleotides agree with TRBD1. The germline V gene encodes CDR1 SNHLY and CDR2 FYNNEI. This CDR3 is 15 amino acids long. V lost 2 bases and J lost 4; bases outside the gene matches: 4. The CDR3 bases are TGTGCCAGCAGTGAAAATTGGACAGGGGGCTATGGCTACACCTTC. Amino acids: CASSENWTGGYGYTF.

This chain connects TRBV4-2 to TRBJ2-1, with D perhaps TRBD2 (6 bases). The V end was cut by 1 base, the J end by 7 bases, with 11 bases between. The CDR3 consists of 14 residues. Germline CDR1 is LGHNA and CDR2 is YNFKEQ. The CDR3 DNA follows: TGTGCCAGCAGCCAAGGCGGGCTAGCGAATGAGCAGTTCTTC. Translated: CASSQGGLANEQFF.

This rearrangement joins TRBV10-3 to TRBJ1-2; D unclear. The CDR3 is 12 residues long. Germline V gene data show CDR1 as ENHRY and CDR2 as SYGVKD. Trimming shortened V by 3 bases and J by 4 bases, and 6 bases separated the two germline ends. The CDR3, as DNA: TGTGCCATCAGTGACACAGCCTATGGCTACACCTTC. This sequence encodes CAISDTAYGYTF.

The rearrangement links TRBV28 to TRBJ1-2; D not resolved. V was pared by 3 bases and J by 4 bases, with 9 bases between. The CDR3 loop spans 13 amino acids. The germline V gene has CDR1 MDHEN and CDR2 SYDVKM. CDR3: CASSFGLSYGYTF. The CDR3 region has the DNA TGTGCCAGCAGTTTCGGACTTAGCTATGGCTACACCTTC.

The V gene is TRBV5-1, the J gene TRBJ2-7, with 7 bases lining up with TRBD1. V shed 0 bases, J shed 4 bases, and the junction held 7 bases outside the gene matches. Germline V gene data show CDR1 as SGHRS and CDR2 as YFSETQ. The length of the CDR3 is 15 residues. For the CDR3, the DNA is TGCGCCAGCAGCTTGGGGGGGACAGAAATGTACGAGCAGTACTTC. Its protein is CASSLGGTEMYEQYF. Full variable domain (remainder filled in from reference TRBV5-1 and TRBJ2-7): KAGVTQTPRYLIKTRGQQVTLSCSPISGHRSVSWYQQTPGQGLQFLFEYFSETQRNKGNFPGRFSGRQFSNSRSEMNVSTLELGDSALYLCASSLGGTEMYEQYFGPGTRLTVT.

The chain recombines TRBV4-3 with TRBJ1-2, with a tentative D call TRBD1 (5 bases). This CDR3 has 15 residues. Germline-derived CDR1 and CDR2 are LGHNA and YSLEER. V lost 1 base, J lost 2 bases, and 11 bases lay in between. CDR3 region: CASSQVHRQNYGYTF. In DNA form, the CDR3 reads TGCGCCAGCAGCCAAGTACATCGACAGAACTATGGCTACACCTTC.

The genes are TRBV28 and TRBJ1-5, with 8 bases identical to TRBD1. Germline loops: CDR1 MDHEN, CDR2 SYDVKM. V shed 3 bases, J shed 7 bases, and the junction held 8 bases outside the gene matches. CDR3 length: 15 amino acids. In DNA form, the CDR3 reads TGTGCCAGCAGTTTCAGTGACAGGGGCGACCAGCCCCAGCATTTT. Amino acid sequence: CASSFSDRGDQPQHF.

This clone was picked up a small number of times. The CDR3 here is CASSPPGRGFYNEQFF. CDR3 in DNA: TGTGCCAGCAGCCCTCCGGGGCGGGGGTTCTACAATGAGCAGTTCTTC. The chain employs TRBV13 and TRBJ2-1, with TRBD2 identical over 7 bases. The CDR3 totals 16 residues. From germline, CDR1 is PRHDT and CDR2 FYEKMQ (reference sequence). V trimming: 5 bases; J trimming: 3 bases; junction bases outside the gene matches: 10.

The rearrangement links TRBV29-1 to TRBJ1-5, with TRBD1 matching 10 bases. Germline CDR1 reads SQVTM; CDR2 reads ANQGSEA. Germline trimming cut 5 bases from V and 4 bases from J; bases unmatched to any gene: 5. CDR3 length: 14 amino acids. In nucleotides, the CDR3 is TGCAGCGTTACCGGACAGGGGGAAAATCAGCCCCAGCATTTT. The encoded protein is CSVTGQGENQPQHF.

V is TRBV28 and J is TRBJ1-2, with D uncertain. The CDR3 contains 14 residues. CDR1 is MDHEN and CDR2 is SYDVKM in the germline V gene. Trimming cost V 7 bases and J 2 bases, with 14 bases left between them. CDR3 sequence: CASMSFPLNYGYTF. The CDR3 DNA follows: TGTGCCAGCATGAGCTTCCCCCTGAACTATGGCTACACCTTC.

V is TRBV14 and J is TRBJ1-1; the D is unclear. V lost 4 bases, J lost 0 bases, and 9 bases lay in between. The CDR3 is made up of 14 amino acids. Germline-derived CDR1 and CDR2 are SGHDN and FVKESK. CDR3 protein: CASSPLSLNTEAFF. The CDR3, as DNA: TGTGCCAGCAGCCCGCTATCTCTGAACACTGAAGCTTTCTTT. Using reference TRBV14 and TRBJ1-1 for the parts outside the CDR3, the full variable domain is EAGVTQFPSHSVIEKGQTVTLRCDPISGHDNLYWYRRVMGKEIKFLLHFVKESKQDESGMPNNRFLAERTGGTYSTLKVQPAELEDSGVYFCASSPLSLNTEAFFGQGTRLTVV.

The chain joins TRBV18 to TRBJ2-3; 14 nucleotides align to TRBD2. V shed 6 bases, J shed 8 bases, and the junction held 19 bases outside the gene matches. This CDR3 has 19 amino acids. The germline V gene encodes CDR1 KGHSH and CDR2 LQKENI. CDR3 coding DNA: TGTGCCAGCTCTCTCAACGGCCTGACTAGCGGGGGGGCAGTAGCTACGCAGTATTTT. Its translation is CASSLNGLTSGGAVATQYF.

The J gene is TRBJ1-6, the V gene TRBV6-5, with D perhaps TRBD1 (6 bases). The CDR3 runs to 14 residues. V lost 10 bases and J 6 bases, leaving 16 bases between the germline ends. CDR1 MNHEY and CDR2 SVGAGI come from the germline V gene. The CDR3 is CATRGGSLNSPLHF. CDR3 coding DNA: TGTGCCACCCGGGGGGGCAGTCTTAATTCACCCCTCCACTTT.

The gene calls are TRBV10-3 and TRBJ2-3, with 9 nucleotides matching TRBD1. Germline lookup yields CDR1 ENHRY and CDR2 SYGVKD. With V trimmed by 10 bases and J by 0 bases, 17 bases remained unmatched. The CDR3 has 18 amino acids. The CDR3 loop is CATAPKYLGTGSTDTQYF. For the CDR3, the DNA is TGTGCCACCGCACCAAAGTATCTGGGGACAGGGAGCACAGATACGCAGTATTTT.

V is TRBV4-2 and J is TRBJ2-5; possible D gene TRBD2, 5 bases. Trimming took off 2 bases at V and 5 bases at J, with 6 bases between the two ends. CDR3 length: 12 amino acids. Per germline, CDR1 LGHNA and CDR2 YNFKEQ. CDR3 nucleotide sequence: TGTGCCAGCAGCCAAAGAGGGGAGACCCAGTACTTC. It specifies CASSQRGETQYF.